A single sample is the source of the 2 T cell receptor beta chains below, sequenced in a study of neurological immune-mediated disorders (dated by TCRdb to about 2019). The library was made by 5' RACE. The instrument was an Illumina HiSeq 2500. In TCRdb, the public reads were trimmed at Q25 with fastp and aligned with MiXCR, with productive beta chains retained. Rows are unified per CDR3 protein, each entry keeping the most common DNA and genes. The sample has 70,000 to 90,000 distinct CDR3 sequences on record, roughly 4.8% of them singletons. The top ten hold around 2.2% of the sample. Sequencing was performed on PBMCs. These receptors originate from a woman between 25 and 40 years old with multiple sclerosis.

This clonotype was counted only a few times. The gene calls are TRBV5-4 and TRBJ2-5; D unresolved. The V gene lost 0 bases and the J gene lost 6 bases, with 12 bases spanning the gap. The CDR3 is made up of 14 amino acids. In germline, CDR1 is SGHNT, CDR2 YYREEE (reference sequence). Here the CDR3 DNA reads TGTGCCAGCAGCTTGGACCCAACCGGGCAGACCCAGTACTTC. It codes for CASSLDPTGQTQYF.

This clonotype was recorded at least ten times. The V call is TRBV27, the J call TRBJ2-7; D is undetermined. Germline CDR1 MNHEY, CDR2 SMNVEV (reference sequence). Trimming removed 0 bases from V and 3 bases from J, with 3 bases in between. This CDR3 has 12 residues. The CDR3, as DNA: TGTGCCAGCAGTTTATCGGGCTACGAGCAGTACTTC. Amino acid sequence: CASSLSGYEQYF.